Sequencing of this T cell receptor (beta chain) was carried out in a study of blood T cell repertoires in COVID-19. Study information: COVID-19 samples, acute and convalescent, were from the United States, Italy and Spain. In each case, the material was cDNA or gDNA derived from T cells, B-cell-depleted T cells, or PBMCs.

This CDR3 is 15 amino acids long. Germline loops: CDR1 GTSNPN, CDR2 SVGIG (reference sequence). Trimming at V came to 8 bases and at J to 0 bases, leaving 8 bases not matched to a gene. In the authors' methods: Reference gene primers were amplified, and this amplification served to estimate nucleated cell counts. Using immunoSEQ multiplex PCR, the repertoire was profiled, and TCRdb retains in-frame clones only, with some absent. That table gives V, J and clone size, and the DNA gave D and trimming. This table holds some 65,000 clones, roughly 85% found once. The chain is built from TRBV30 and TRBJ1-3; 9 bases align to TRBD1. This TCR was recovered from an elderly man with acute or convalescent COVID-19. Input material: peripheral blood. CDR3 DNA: TGTGCCGGGGGACAGGGATTCTTCTCTGGAAACACCATATATTTT. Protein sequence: CAGGQGFFSGNTIYF. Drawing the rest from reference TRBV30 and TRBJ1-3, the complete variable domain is SQTIHQWPATLVQPVGSPLSLECTVEGTSNPNLYWYRQAAGRGLQLLFYSVGIGQISSEVPQNLSASRPQDRQFILSSKKLLLSDSGFYLCAGGQGFFSGNTIYFGEGSWLTVV.